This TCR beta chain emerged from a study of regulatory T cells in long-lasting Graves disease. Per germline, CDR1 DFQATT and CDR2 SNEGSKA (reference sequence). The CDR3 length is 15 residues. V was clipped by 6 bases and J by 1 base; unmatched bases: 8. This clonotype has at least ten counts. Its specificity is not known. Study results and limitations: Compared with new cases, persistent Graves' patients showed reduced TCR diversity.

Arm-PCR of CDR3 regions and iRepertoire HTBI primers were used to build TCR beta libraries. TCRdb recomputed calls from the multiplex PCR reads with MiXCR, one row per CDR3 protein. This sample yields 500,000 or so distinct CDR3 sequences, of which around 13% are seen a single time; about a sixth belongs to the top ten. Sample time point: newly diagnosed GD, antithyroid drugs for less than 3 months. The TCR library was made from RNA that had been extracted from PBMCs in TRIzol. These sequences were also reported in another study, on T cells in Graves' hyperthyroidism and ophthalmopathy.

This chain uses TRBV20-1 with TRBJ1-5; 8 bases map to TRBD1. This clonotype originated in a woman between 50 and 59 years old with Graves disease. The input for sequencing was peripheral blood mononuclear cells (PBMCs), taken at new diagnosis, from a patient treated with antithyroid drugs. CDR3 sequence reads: CSARQGIGSNQPQHF. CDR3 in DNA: TGCAGTGCAAGACAGGGGATCGGAAGCAATCAGCCCCAGCATTTT.